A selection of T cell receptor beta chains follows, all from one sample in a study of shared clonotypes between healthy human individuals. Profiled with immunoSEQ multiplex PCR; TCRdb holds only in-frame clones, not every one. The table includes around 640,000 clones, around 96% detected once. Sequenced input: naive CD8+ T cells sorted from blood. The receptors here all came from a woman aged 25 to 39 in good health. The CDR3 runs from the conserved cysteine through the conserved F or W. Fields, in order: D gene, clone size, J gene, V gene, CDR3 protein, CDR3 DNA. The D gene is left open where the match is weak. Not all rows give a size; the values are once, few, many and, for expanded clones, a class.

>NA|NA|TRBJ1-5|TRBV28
CASSLGDWGSQPQHF
TGTGCCAGCAGTTTAGGGGACTGGGGGAGCCAGCCCCAGCATTTT
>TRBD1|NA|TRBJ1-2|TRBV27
CASSSTGTGWHYGYTF
TGTGCCAGCAGTTCGACCGGGACAGGGTGGCACTATGGCTACACCTTC
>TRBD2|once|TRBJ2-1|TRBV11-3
CASSLGGRTGNEQFF
TGTGCCAGCAGCTTAGGCGGGAGAACGGGCAATGAGCAGTTCTTC
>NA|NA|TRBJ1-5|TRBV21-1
CASSKAPPKDQPQHF
TGTGCCAGCAGCAAAGCGCCCCCAAAGGATCAGCCCCAGCATTTT
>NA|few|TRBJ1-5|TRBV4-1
CASSLASNQPQHF
TGCGCCAGCAGCCTGGCTAGCAATCAGCCCCAGCATTTT
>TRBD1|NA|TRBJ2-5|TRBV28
CASEGQGDREQYF
TGTGCCAGTGAGGGACAGGGGGACAGGGAGCAGTACTTC
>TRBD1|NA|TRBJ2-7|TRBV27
CASSSPTWGTGGEQYF
TGTGCCAGCAGTTCGCCCACGTGGGGGACAGGCGGAGAGCAGTACTTC
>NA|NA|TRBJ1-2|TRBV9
CASSVVAGAHDYGYTF
TGTGCCAGCAGCGTAGTAGCGGGGGCGCACGACTATGGCTACACCTTC
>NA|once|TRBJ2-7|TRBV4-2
CASSQDFGAYEQYF
TGTGCCAGCAGCCAAGATTTCGGGGCCTACGAGCAGTACTTC
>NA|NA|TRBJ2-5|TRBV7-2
CASSLAEAGYYQETQYF
TGTGCCAGCAGCTTAGCGGAGGCGGGGTACTACCAAGAGACCCAGTACTTC
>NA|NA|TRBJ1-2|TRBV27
CASSSRWGYGYTF
TGTGCCAGCAGCTCCCGTTGGGGCTATGGCTACACCTTC
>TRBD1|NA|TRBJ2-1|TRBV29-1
CSVELVDRGVDEQFF
TGCAGCGTTGAACTCGTGGACAGGGGTGTCGATGAGCAGTTCTTC
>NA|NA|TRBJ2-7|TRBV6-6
CASTDGAESSYEQYF
TGTGCCAGCACCGACGGGGCGGAGAGCTCCTACGAGCAGTACTTC
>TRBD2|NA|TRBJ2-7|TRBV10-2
CASSGGLAGLSYEQYF
TGCGCCAGCAGCGGGGGACTAGCGGGACTCTCCTACGAGCAGTACTTC
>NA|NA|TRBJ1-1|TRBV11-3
CASSFAVSTEAFF
TGTGCCAGCAGCTTCGCGGTGAGCACTGAAGCTTTCTTT
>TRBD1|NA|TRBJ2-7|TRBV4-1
CASSLDRETYEQYF
TGCGCCAGCAGCCTCGACAGGGAAACCTACGAGCAGTACTTC
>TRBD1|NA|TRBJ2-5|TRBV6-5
CASSSGQEQGTQYF
TGTGCCAGCAGTTCGGGACAGGAACAGGGGACCCAGTACTTC
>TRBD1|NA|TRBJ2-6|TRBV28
CASRVGTGVLGANVLTF
TGTGCCAGCAGGGTGGGTACAGGGGTTTTGGGGGCCAACGTCCTGACTTTC
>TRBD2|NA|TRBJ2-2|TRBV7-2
CASSWGLAGNTGELFF
TGTGCCAGCAGCTGGGGACTAGCGGGGAACACCGGGGAGCTGTTTTTT
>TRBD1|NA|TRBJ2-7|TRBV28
CASSQTGFSYEQYF
TGTGCCAGCAGTCAGACAGGGTTTTCCTACGAGCAGTACTTC
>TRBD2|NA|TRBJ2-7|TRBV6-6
CASSRGVRNEQYF
TGTGCCAGCAGTCGGGGGGTGAGGAACGAGCAGTACTTC
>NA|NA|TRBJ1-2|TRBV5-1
CASSRIVGRDPYGYTF
TGCGCCAGCAGCCGAATTGTCGGACGGGACCCCTATGGCTACACCTTC
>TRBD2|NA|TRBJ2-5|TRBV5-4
CASSLTSGETQYF
TGTGCCAGCAGCTTGACTAGCGGGGAGACCCAGTACTTC
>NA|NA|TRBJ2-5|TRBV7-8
CASSSAFYEETQYF
TGTGCCAGCAGCTCCGCCTTCTACGAAGAGACCCAGTACTTC
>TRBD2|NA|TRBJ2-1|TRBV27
CASSRILVLGTSSYNEQFF
TGTGCCAGCAGTAGAATACTTGTACTAGGGACTAGCAGCTACAATGAGCAGTTCTTC
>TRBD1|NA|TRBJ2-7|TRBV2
CASNVGDRAYEQYF
TGTGCCAGCAACGTCGGGGACAGGGCGTACGAGCAGTACTTC
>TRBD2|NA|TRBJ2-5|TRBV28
CASSSPGVAGLQETQYF
TGTGCCAGCAGCTCCCCGGGGGTAGCGGGACTTCAAGAGACCCAGTACTTC
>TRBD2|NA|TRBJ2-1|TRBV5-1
CASSPRLAGGPRNEQFF
TGCGCCAGCAGCCCGAGACTAGCGGGAGGGCCCCGAAATGAGCAGTTCTTC
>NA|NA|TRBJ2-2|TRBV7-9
CASSEINTGELFF
TGTGCCAGCAGCGAAATCAACACCGGGGAGCTGTTTTTT
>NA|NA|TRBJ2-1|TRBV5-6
CASSLGRGGLDEQFF
TGTGCCAGCAGCTTGGGGAGGGGAGGTTTGGATGAGCAGTTCTTC
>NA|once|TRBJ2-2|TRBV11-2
CASSFYSTANTGELFF
TGTGCCAGCAGCTTTTATAGCACGGCGAACACCGGGGAGCTGTTTTTT
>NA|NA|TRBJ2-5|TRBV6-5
CASSYWGYQETQYF
TGTGCCAGCAGTTACTGGGGGTACCAAGAGACCCAGTACTTC
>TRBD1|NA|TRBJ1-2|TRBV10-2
CASTPTGTGELYGYTF
TGCGCCAGCACCCCTACCGGGACAGGGGAATTGTATGGCTACACCTTC
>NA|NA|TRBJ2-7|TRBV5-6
CASSLYRAHYEQYF
TGTGCCAGCAGCCTGTACAGGGCGCACTACGAGCAGTACTTC
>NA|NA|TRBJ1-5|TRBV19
CASTGEINQPQHF
TGTGCCAGTACAGGGGAAATAAATCAGCCCCAGCATTTT
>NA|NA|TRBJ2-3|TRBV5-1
CASSWSSGTDTQYF
TGCGCCAGCAGTTGGAGTAGCGGCACAGATACGCAGTATTTT
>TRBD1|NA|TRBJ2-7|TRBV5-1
CASSTRQGIEQYF
TGCGCCAGCAGCACTAGACAGGGAATCGAGCAGTACTTC
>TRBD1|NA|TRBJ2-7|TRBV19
CASSAIRDRVYEQYF
TGTGCCAGTAGTGCAATCCGGGACAGGGTTTACGAGCAGTACTTC
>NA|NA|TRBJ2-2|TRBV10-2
CASIADDLSTGELFF
TGCGCCAGCATTGCGGACGACCTTTCCACCGGGGAGCTGTTTTTT
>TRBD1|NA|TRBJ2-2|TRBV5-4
CASSDRGTGELFF
TGTGCCAGCAGCGACAGGGGGACCGGGGAGCTGTTTTTT
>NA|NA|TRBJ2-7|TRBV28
CASSLYIRSPSRVYEQYF
TGTGCCAGCAGTTTATATATACGGTCCCCGAGCAGGGTGTACGAGCAGTACTTC
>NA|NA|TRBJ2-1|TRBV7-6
CASSFHGSGPLGEQFF
TGTGCCAGCAGCTTTCACGGGAGTGGGCCCCTGGGGGAGCAGTTCTTC
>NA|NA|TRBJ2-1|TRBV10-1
CASSEFPGAEQFF
TGCGCCAGCAGTGAGTTTCCCGGCGCTGAGCAGTTCTTC
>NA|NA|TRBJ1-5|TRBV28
CASSLAWNGGQPQHF
TGTGCCAGCAGTTTAGCCTGGAACGGGGGACAGCCCCAGCATTTT
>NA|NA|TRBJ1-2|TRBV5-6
CASKLGGDGYTF
TGTGCCAGCAAACTAGGGGGAGATGGCTACACCTTC
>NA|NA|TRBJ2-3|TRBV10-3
CAISESEGFDTQYF
TGTGCCATCAGTGAGTCGGAGGGTTTCGATACGCAGTATTTT